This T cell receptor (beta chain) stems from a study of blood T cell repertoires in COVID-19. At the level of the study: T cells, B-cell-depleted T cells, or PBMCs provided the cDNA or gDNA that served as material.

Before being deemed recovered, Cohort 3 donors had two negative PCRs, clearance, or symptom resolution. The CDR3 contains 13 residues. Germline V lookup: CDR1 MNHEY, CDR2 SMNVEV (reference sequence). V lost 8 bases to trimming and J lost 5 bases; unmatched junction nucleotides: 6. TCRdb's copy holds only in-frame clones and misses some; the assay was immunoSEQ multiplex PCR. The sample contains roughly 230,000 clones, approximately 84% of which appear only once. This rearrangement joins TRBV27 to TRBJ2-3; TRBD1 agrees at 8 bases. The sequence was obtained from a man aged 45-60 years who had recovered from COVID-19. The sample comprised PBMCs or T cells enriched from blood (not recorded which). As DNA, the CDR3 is TGTGCCAGCTTCGACAGGGGCAGAGATACGCAGTATTTT. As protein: CASFDRGRDTQYF.